This paragraph covers one T cell receptor beta chain sequence. The antigen remains undetermined. This entry belongs to a study of CXCR3-negative and CXCR3-positive naive CD8 T cells. Findings and caveats of the study: Memory CD8+ cells had much lower diversity, and both naive subsets had comparably high diversity. From TRB CDR3 properties, TCR strength was inferred; surface CD5 did not differ between naive subsets. Naive CXCR3-negative cells resembled naive CXCR3-positive cells in TRBV-TRBJ usage; memory cells differed.

Per CD8+ T cell subset, triplicate sorts of 250,000 to 300,000 cells each were done. The authors prepared UMI-labeled TRB cDNA libraries by 5' RACE. TCRdb re-called the 5' RACE reads; every CDR3 protein appears as one record, without DNA. The sample includes tens of thousands of distinct CDR3 sequences. Per the germline V gene, CDR1 is LNHDA and CDR2 is SQIVND (reference sequence). This CDR3 contains 14 residues. This receptor was identified in a human donor in good health. Some clones in this sample may be carry-over from other donors' samples. J is TRBJ2-3 and V is TRBV19; TCRdb returns TRBD2, unconfirmable since there is no DNA. Sequencing was carried out using memory CD8+ T cells from blood. CDR3 region: CASSQREGRDTQYF.